These 3 T cell receptor beta chains came from one sample sequenced in a study of neurological immune-mediated disorders. TCRdb independently ran MiXCR on the 5' RACE reads; one entry per CDR3 protein. The sample lists approximately 77,000 distinct CDR3 sequences, roughly 9.9% occurring once. The sequencing input was PBMCs. The receptors were gathered from a man aged 50 to 59 in good health.

The DNA of the CDR3 is TGTGCCAGCAGACCCGAGCCCGGGCGGGACTATGGCTACACCTTC. Its protein is CASRPEPGRDYGYTF. The rearrangement links TRBV6-5 to TRBJ1-2; D ambiguous. This CDR3 has 15 residues. Germline CDR1 and CDR2: MNHEY and SVGAGI. Trimming pared 6 bases from V and 3 bases from J, leaving 17 bases between.

This clonotype has only a few counts. This chain connects TRBV5-1 to TRBJ2-7; tentatively, D is TRBD1 (6 bases). CDR1 SGHRS and CDR2 YFSETQ come from the germline V gene. CDR3 length: 13 residues. With 0 bases removed from V and 3 bases from J, the gap between germline ends came to 7 bases. The CDR3 reads CASSLDRVYEQYF. The CDR3 DNA reads as TGCGCCAGCAGCTTGGACAGGGTCTACGAGCAGTACTTC. The full variable domain, rest sourced from reference TRBV5-1 and TRBJ2-7, is KAGVTQTPRYLIKTRGQQVTLSCSPISGHRSVSWYQQTPGQGLQFLFEYFSETQRNKGNFPGRFSGRQFSNSRSEMNVSTLELGDSALYLCASSLDRVYEQYFGPGTRLTVT.

This clonotype was seen at least ten times. The chain combines TRBV20-1 with TRBJ1-5; D remains ambiguous. Germline CDR1 is DFQATT and CDR2 is SNEGSKA (reference sequence). This CDR3 has 11 amino acids. V shed 6 bases and J shed 11 bases, with 14 bases lying between them. CDR3 bases: TGCAGTGCCTTGACTATAAGGACCCAGCATTTT. Encoded protein: CSALTIRTQHF.